The 22 T cell receptor beta chains reported below all come from one sample, sequenced in a study of blood T cell repertoires in COVID-19. The assay was immunoSEQ multiplex PCR, and TCRdb's table has in-frame clones only and misses some. The data contain a few hundred thousand clones, roughly 90% of them seen just once; the ten biggest clones take up under 2.5%. Sequencing input: peripheral blood. These receptors were taken from a man aged 50-60 years with acute or convalescent COVID-19.

V usage is TRBV11-2 and J usage is TRBJ1-2; 9 bases line up with TRBD1. CDR3 length equals 13 residues. The V gene's germline CDR1 is SGHAT and CDR2 FQNNGV. After removal of 6 bases from V and 4 bases from J, the junction contained 3 bases not matched to a gene. Here the CDR3 DNA reads TGTGCCAGCAGATCGACAGGGGGCTATGGCTACACCTTC. Encoded protein: CASRSTGGYGYTF.

The table lists this clone with a count of one. This chain connects TRBV30 to TRBJ1-4; D ambiguous. The CDR3 has 16 amino acids. The ends were cut back, 4 bases at V and 0 bases at J, with 15 bases in the middle. Germline CDR1 reads GTSNPN; CDR2 reads SVGIG (reference sequence). For the CDR3, the DNA is TGTGCCTGGACCCGAGGCGGGTTTGCAACTAATGAAAAACTGTTTTTT. The encoded protein is CAWTRGGFATNEKLFF. Filled out from reference TRBV30 and TRBJ1-4, the complete variable domain reads SQTIHQWPATLVQPVGSPLSLECTVEGTSNPNLYWYRQAAGRGLQLLFYSVGIGQISSEVPQNLSASRPQDRQFILSSKKLLLSDSGFYLCAWTRGGFATNEKLFFGSGTQLSVL.

Of note for this clone: Other DNA sequences in this specimen translate into the identical CDR3. V gene TRBV15 combines with J gene TRBJ1-1; D remains unclear. V was shortened by 5 bases and J by 3 bases, with 16 bases between the two germline ends. This CDR3 comprises 15 residues. Germline V gene data show CDR1 as LNHNV and CDR2 as YYDKDF (reference sequence). This CDR3 is CATSRGRGLDTEAFF. CDR3 nucleotide sequence: TGTGCCACCAGCCGAGGGCGGGGTCTGGACACTGAAGCTTTCTTT.

The CDR3 protein is CASSFAERGTEAFF. The CDR3, as DNA: TGTGCCAGCAGTTTCGCAGAGCGCGGCACTGAAGCTTTCTTT. V usage is TRBV6-6 and J usage is TRBJ1-1; no clear D gene. The CDR3 has 14 amino acids. Trimming took 4 bases from V and 4 from J, leaving 13 bases between them. Germline CDR1 and CDR2: MNHNY and SVGAGI (reference sequence).

CDR3 in DNA: TGTGCCAGCAGCCAAGATGGGCAAAGCGAGCAGTACTTC. This translates into CASSQDGQSEQYF. V gene TRBV3-1 (or the pseudogene TRBV3-2) combines with J gene TRBJ2-7; D gene unclear. V was shortened by 0 bases and J by 6 bases, with 9 bases between the two germline ends. CDR1 is LGHDT, CDR2 YNNKEL, per germline (reference sequence). The CDR3 extends over 13 amino acids.

The rearrangement links TRBV10-2 to TRBJ1-3; D unresolved. Germline assignment: CDR1 WSHSY and CDR2 SAAADI. This CDR3 has 13 residues. V lost 6 bases, J lost 3 bases, and 9 bases lay in between. The CDR3 reads CASSQEFGNTIYF. The CDR3 nucleotides are TGCGCCAGCAGCCAGGAATTTGGAAACACCATATATTTT.

The rearrangement uses TRBV3-1 (or the pseudogene TRBV3-2) and TRBJ1-4; D might be TRBD1 (5 bases). CDR1 and CDR2 from the germline V gene are LGHDT and YNNKEL (reference sequence). There are 15 residues in the CDR3. Trimming left V 1 base short and J 8 bases short, with 14 bases between. The CDR3 DNA reads as TGTGCCAGCAGCCAAGTTAGGGGAGGTGGGGAAAAACTGTTTTTT. This gives the protein CASSQVRGGGEKLFF.

Here the CDR3 DNA reads TGCAGCGTTGAAGACCCCGAAGGGGGTCGGTCCTACGAGCAGTACTTC. Translation gives CSVEDPEGGRSYEQYF. The V gene is TRBV29-1, the J gene TRBJ2-7; TRBD1 might be the D (6 bases). This CDR3 comprises 16 residues. V was cut by 0 bases and J by 1 base, with 16 bases left in between. Per germline, CDR1 SQVTM and CDR2 ANQGSEA.

The chain joins TRBV2 to TRBJ2-1; TRBD2 matches 11 bases. Trimming removed 8 bases from V and 4 bases from J; junction bases left unmatched: 4. The CDR3 runs 14 residues. Germline CDR1 SNHLY, CDR2 FYNNEI. This CDR3 reads CASSGTSGYNEQFF. The DNA for the CDR3 is TGTGCCAGCTCCGGGACTAGCGGTTACAATGAGCAGTTCTTC.

V usage is TRBV30 and J usage is TRBJ1-1; no definite D call. Germline V lookup: CDR1 GTSNPN, CDR2 SVGIG (reference sequence). The CDR3 is 13 residues long. V was cut by 1 base and J by 1 base, with 7 bases left in between. The CDR3 DNA follows: TGTGCCTGGAGTGATCAGGAGAACACTGAAGCTTTCTTT. Its protein is CAWSDQENTEAFF. Filled out from reference TRBV30 and TRBJ1-1, the complete variable domain reads SQTIHQWPATLVQPVGSPLSLECTVEGTSNPNLYWYRQAAGRGLQLLFYSVGIGQISSEVPQNLSASRPQDRQFILSSKKLLLSDSGFYLCAWSDQENTEAFFGQGTRLTVV.

CDR3 amino acids: CASSVATGWWPISPLHF. The CDR3 coding sequence is TGTGCCAGCAGCGTAGCTACGGGGTGGTGGCCTATTTCACCCCTCCACTTT. The chain combines TRBV9 with TRBJ1-6, with D unclear. CDR3 length: 17 residues. The V and J ends lost 0 bases and 9 bases respectively, with 19 bases between them. Germline V lookup: CDR1 SGDLS, CDR2 YYNGEE.

The chain carries TRBV6-5 and TRBJ2-3; D perhaps matches TRBD2 (6 bases). Germline loops: CDR1 MNHEY, CDR2 SVGAGI. This CDR3 contains 13 residues. Deletions cut 8 bases from V and 0 bases from J, with 9 bases between. CDR3 sequence (DNA): TGTGCCAGCGGGAGGAGGAGCACAGATACGCAGTATTTT. It specifies CASGRRSTDTQYF.

This chain connects TRBV10-3 to TRBJ1-1, with TRBD1 identical over 9 bases. CDR1 and CDR2 (germline): ENHRY, SYGVKD. The CDR3 is 15 amino acids. V dropped 2 bases and J dropped 1; count of bases not matched to a gene: 2. CDR3 DNA: TGTGCCATCAGTGAGACGGACAGGGGGAACACTGAAGCTTTCTTT. Amino acid sequence: CAISETDRGNTEAFF.

The gene calls are TRBV4-1 and TRBJ1-3; unclear D gene. Trimming left V 5 bases short and J 3 bases short, with 14 bases between. This CDR3 comprises 15 residues. The V gene's germline CDR1 is MGHRA and CDR2 YSYEKL. DNA of the CDR3: TGCGCCAGCAGCGAAACCAATACATATGGAAACACCATATATTTT. It translates to CASSETNTYGNTIYF.

The chain uses TRBV20-1 and TRBJ1-1, with 8 bases fitting TRBD1. The CDR3 covers 15 residues. V trimming: 3 bases; J trimming: 3 bases; junction bases outside the gene matches: 9. Germline V gene sequence: CDR1 DFQATT, CDR2 SNEGSKA (reference sequence). CDR3 sequence reads: CSASIADRVHTEAFF. The DNA of the CDR3 is TGCAGTGCTAGTATCGCGGACAGGGTACACACTGAAGCTTTCTTT.

Turning to this clone: As the CDR3 is not closed by the conserved phenylalanine or tryptophan, this likely results from a read error. Because the CDR3's place on the DNA is in doubt, the DNA is left out and the CDR3 is given as listed by TCRdb. The chain has TRBV12-3 or TRBV12-4 and TRBJ2-3; TRBD1 was called by the table and not checked on the DNA. Counting both end residues, the CDR3 totals 13 amino acids. The CDR3 protein is CASRPPRAGVISV.

In its sample, this clone was seen a few times. The chain recombines TRBV5-1 with TRBJ2-7; TRBD2 agrees at 12 bases. This CDR3 has 14 amino acids. Germline V lookup: CDR1 SGHRS, CDR2 YFSETQ. V gave up 6 bases and J gave up 5 bases; unmatched junction bases: 6. CDR3 amino acids: CASTLAGGPDEQYF. CDR3 nucleotides: TGCGCCAGCACTCTAGCGGGGGGGCCCGACGAGCAGTACTTC.

This chain connects TRBV6-2 or TRBV6-3 to TRBJ1-5; a possible D gene is TRBD1 (6 bases). V was cut by 5 bases and J by 3 bases, with 11 bases left in between. The germline V gene has CDR1 MNHEY and CDR2 SVGEGT. The CDR3 totals 14 residues. The CDR3 spells CASSRYRDNQPQHF. The CDR3, as DNA: TGTGCCAGCAGTCGATACAGGGACAATCAGCCCCAGCATTTT.

The rearrangement uses TRBV19 and TRBJ1-2; 8 bases map to TRBD1. The V gene end was trimmed by 8 bases and the J gene end by 4 bases; junction bases not matched to a gene: 6. Germline-derived CDR1 and CDR2 are LNHDA and SQIVND (reference sequence). The CDR3 covers 13 residues. The CDR3 bases are TGTGCCAGTCGCCGGGACAGGCCCTATGGCTACACCTTC. Translated, it gives CASRRDRPYGYTF.

V usage is TRBV12-5 and J usage is TRBJ2-5; possible D gene TRBD2, 6 bases. Germline V gene data show CDR1 as LGHNT and CDR2 as FRNRAP. The CDR3 contains 13 residues. V gave up 7 bases and J gave up 3 bases, with 12 bases separating them. The CDR3 loop is CASARGTKETQYF. CDR3 nucleotide sequence: TGTGCTAGTGCCCGGGGGACGAAAGAGACCCAGTACTTC.

This clone has a handful of counts. The chain recombines TRBV6-6 with TRBJ1-3, with a weak D call TRBD1 (5 bases). This CDR3 contains 15 residues. Germline loops: CDR1 MNHNY, CDR2 SVGAGI (reference sequence). Deletions cut 6 bases from V and 1 base from J, with 13 bases between. In nucleotides, the CDR3 is TGTGCCAGCAGCCTTAGGGAGGGGTCTGGAAACACCATATATTTT. It codes for CASSLREGSGNTIYF.

The chain is built from TRBV7-6 and TRBJ1-3; D possibly corresponds to TRBD1 (5 bases). V was trimmed by 3 bases and J by 0 bases, leaving 12 bases between them. This CDR3 region has 16 residues. CDR1 is SGHVS and CDR2 is FNYEAQ in the germline V gene. In DNA, the CDR3 is TGTGCCAGCAGCTTTTTACAGGCCGACTCTGGAAACACCATATATTTT. Its translation is CASSFLQADSGNTIYF. The full variable domain, completed using reference TRBV7-6 and TRBJ1-3, is GAGVSQSPRYKVTKRGQDVALRCDPISGHVSLYWYRQALGQGPEFLTYFNYEAQQDKSGLPNDRFSAERPEGSISTLTIQRTEQRDSAMYRCASSFLQADSGNTIYFGEGSWLTVV.